These 28 T cell receptor beta chains were sequenced from one sample in a study of T cell responses to AZD1222 COVID-19 vaccine. TCRdb's table, derived via immunoSEQ multiplex PCR, lists solely in-frame clones and lacks some. Of more than 95,000 clones listed, roughly 82% are singletons. The sample in question was peripheral blood, obtained on day 0 of AZD1222 vaccination. The receptors derive from an adult in good health.

The chain links TRBV7-2 to TRBJ1-1, with a tentative D call TRBD1 (5 bases). V lost 4 bases, J lost 7 bases, and 13 bases lay in between. CDR1 SGHTA and CDR2 FQGNSA come from the germline V gene. CDR3 length: 13 amino acids. This chain's CDR3 is CASSSSPRGEAFF. The CDR3 nucleotides read TGTGCCAGCAGCTCGTCCCCGAGGGGTGAAGCTTTCTTT.

The DNA of the CDR3 is TGTGCCAGCAGCCATGGCGGGGGGTCAGATACGCAGTATTTT. Encoded protein: CASSHGGGSDTQYF. The rearrangement joins TRBV3-1 (or the pseudogene TRBV3-2) to TRBJ2-3; the match to TRBD2 covers 8 bases. From germline, CDR1 is LGHDT and CDR2 YNNKEL (reference sequence). The CDR3 contains 14 residues. Trimming removed 3 bases from V and 4 bases from J; junction bases left unmatched: 3.

The gene calls are TRBV19 and TRBJ1-2, with D unclear. There are 13 residues in the CDR3. Germline CDR1 and CDR2: LNHDA and SQIVND (reference sequence). Deletions cut 4 bases from V and 5 bases from J, with 11 bases between. CDR3 nucleotides: TGTGCCAGTAGTACCGGACGGCTTTATGGCTACACCTTC. Encoded protein: CASSTGRLYGYTF. The full variable domain, in which reference TRBV19 and TRBJ1-2 provide the parts outside the CDR3, is DGGITQSPKYLFRKEGQNVTLSCEQNLNHDAMYWYRQDPGQGLRLIYYSQIVNDFQKGDIAEGYSVSREKKESFPLTVTSAQKNPTAFYLCASSTGRLYGYTFGSGTRLTVV.

The J gene is TRBJ2-4, the V gene TRBV19; 10 bases are a match to TRBD1. V was pared by 4 bases and J by 3 bases, with 9 bases of the junction left unmatched. CDR1 is LNHDA, CDR2 SQIVND, per germline (reference sequence). The CDR3 has 17 amino acids. The CDR3 is CASSTWGQGKGKNIQYF. The CDR3 DNA reads TGTGCCAGTAGTACCTGGGGACAGGGGAAGGGCAAAAACATTCAGTACTTC. The whole variable domain, filled in from reference TRBV19 and TRBJ2-4, reads DGGITQSPKYLFRKEGQNVTLSCEQNLNHDAMYWYRQDPGQGLRLIYYSQIVNDFQKGDIAEGYSVSREKKESFPLTVTSAQKNPTAFYLCASSTWGQGKGKNIQYFGAGTRLSVL.

The chain links TRBV5-4 to TRBJ1-3, with D unresolved. Deletions cut 0 bases from V and 0 bases from J, with 13 bases between. The CDR3 contains 17 residues. CDR1 is SGHNT and CDR2 is YYREEE in the germline V gene (reference sequence). This CDR3 is CASSLEPGGYSGNTIYF. The CDR3 nucleotides read TGTGCCAGCAGCTTGGAGCCAGGCGGATACTCTGGAAACACCATATATTTT.

The chain joins TRBV7-3 to TRBJ1-1; tentative D call: TRBD1 (6 bases). V was pared by 5 bases and J by 8 bases, with 12 bases between. The CDR3 extends over 12 amino acids. In germline, CDR1 is SGHTA, CDR2 FQGTGA. The CDR3 loop reads CASSPHRVEAFF. The CDR3 nucleotides read TGTGCCAGCAGCCCTCACAGGGTGGAAGCTTTCTTT.

The chain combines TRBV7-2 with TRBJ1-5; TRBD1 agrees at 7 bases. The CDR3 spans 15 residues. V lost 5 bases, J lost 2 bases, and 6 bases stayed unmatched. Germline V gene lookup returns CDR1 SGHTA and CDR2 FQGNSA. The CDR3 DNA reads TGTGCCAGCAGCCATGGGACAGTCGGCAATCAGCCCCAGCATTTT. Translation gives CASSHGTVGNQPQHF.

A single count supports this clone. V gene TRBV6-5 combines with J gene TRBJ2-1; 11 bases map to TRBD2. In germline, CDR1 is MNHEY, CDR2 SVGAGI. CDR3 length: 13 amino acids. Trimming removed 4 bases from V and 9 bases from J; junction bases left unmatched: 2. The CDR3 DNA is TGTGCCAGCAGTTTAGCGGGGGGGCTTGAGCAGTTCTTC. Translating gives CASSLAGGLEQFF.

The chain joins TRBV3-1 (or the pseudogene TRBV3-2) to TRBJ2-7; TRBD1 matches 8 bases. This CDR3 comprises 16 residues. With 4 bases clipped from V and 0 bases from J, the junction kept 8 bases outside the gene matches. Germline V lookup: CDR1 LGHDT, CDR2 YNNKEL (reference sequence). In nucleotides, the CDR3 is TGTGCCAGCAGCCTCACAGGACAGGGAAGCTCCTACGAGCAGTACTTC. Translating gives CASSLTGQGSSYEQYF.

The V call is TRBV27, the J call TRBJ1-3; D may be TRBD1 (5 bases). The V end lost 2 bases, the J end lost 2 bases, and 10 bases lay between the germline ends. CDR1 and CDR2 from the germline V gene are MNHEY and SMNVEV (reference sequence). CDR3 length: 15 residues. The CDR3: CASSLGGAPGNTIYF. DNA of the CDR3: TGTGCCAGCAGTTTAGGAGGGGCGCCTGGAAACACCATATATTTT.

The chain links TRBV27 to TRBJ1-2; no firm D call. The V end lost 5 bases, the J end lost 4 bases, and 17 bases lay between the germline ends. This CDR3 has 15 amino acids. Germline V gives CDR1 MNHEY, CDR2 SMNVEV (reference sequence). CDR3 sequence (DNA): TGTGCCAGCAGTCAATCGGACCCCGGGCGCTATGGCTACACCTTC. It yields the protein CASSQSDPGRYGYTF.

This clone came up a few times. For the CDR3, the DNA is TGTGCCAGCAGCGAGGGACAGGGGCAGACCGGGGAGCTGTTTTTT. As protein: CASSEGQGQTGELFF. The J gene is TRBJ2-2, the V gene TRBV5-4; 10 nucleotides agree with TRBD1. This CDR3 is 15 amino acids long. The V and J ends lost 4 bases and 5 bases, in that order; junction bases with no gene match: 5. Looked up from germline, CDR1 is SGHNT and CDR2 is YYREEE (reference sequence).

In DNA form, the CDR3 reads TGTGCCAGCTCACCGGGGACAGGGATCTACGAGCAGTACTTC. Amino acids: CASSPGTGIYEQYF. J is TRBJ2-7 and V is TRBV18, with TRBD1 matching over 9 bases. V lost 3 bases, J lost 3 bases, and 3 bases stayed unmatched. This CDR3 comprises 14 residues. CDR1 is KGHSH, CDR2 LQKENI, per germline.

The chain has TRBV12-3 or TRBV12-4 and TRBJ1-2; D not resolved. This CDR3 is built from 11 residues. V lost 3 bases and J 8 bases, leaving 7 bases between the germline ends. CDR3 loop: CASSLDWGYTF. The CDR3 region has the DNA TGTGCCAGCAGTTTGGACTGGGGCTACACCTTC.

The rearrangement links TRBV20-1 to TRBJ1-1, with 7 bases fitting TRBD1. The CDR3 has 15 amino acids. J gave up 1 base and V 3 bases, and 8 bases lay outside the gene matches. CDR1 DFQATT and CDR2 SNEGSKA come from the germline V gene (reference sequence). CDR3 sequence reads: CSASEGAGGNTEAFF. The CDR3 nucleotides are TGCAGTGCTAGTGAGGGGGCCGGGGGGAACACTGAAGCTTTCTTT.

This clone has just a few counts. This chain joins TRBV7-2 and TRBJ2-7; D perhaps matches TRBD1 (6 bases). The germline CDR1 and CDR2 sequences are SGHTA and FQGNSA. The CDR3 covers 18 residues. Trimming stripped 2 bases from V and 0 bases from J, with 20 bases between. CDR3 region: CASSLIPPGWGHSYEQYF. The CDR3 DNA reads TGTGCCAGCAGCTTAATTCCCCCCGGGTGGGGACACTCCTACGAGCAGTACTTC.

The chain links TRBV7-2 to TRBJ1-1; D gene unclear. The CDR3 runs 14 residues. CDR1 and CDR2 from the germline V gene are SGHTA and FQGNSA. V dropped 1 base and J dropped 7 bases, with 13 bases sitting between them. This CDR3 reads CASSLVLNWGEAFF. The CDR3 DNA is TGTGCCAGCAGCTTAGTACTTAATTGGGGTGAAGCTTTCTTT.

This clone was seen only a few times. The rearrangement links TRBV7-6 to TRBJ2-7; TRBD1 matches 11 bases. This CDR3 is 18 amino acids long. Germline V gene sequence: CDR1 SGHVS, CDR2 FNYEAQ. V trimming: 1 base; J trimming: 3 bases; junction bases outside the gene matches: 11. The CDR3 loop is CASSLDPSTGTGGYEQYF. CDR3 in DNA: TGTGCCAGCAGCTTAGATCCCTCTACCGGGACAGGGGGCTACGAGCAGTACTTC.

This clone was detected only once. The chain employs TRBV19 and TRBJ2-7; 8 bases match TRBD1. Germline lookup yields CDR1 LNHDA and CDR2 SQIVND (reference sequence). Trimming removed 3 bases from V and 7 bases from J; junction bases left unmatched: 5. This CDR3 region has 13 residues. The CDR3 is CASSMGTGGEQYF. The CDR3 DNA reads TGTGCCAGTAGTATGGGGACAGGAGGAGAGCAGTACTTC. Using reference TRBV19 and TRBJ2-7 for the parts outside the CDR3, the full variable domain is DGGITQSPKYLFRKEGQNVTLSCEQNLNHDAMYWYRQDPGQGLRLIYYSQIVNDFQKGDIAEGYSVSREKKESFPLTVTSAQKNPTAFYLCASSMGTGGEQYFGPGTRLTVT.

The chain recombines TRBV14 with TRBJ2-7, with D possibly being TRBD1 or TRBD2 (6 bases each). Per the germline V gene, CDR1 is SGHDN and CDR2 is FVKESK. Trimming shortened V by 4 bases and J by 5 bases, and 12 bases separated the two germline ends. CDR3 length equals 13 residues. The CDR3: CASSLGGTHEQYF. DNA for the CDR3: TGTGCCAGCAGCCTAGGGGGGACCCACGAGCAGTACTTC.

The chain uses TRBV6-1 and TRBJ1-1; 9 bases align to TRBD1. CDR1 MNHNS and CDR2 SASEGT come from the germline V gene. Trimming cost V 4 bases and J 0 bases; bases outside gene matches: 6. The CDR3 covers 16 residues. CDR3 sequence: CASSGQGGIMNTEAFF. In DNA, the CDR3 is TGTGCCAGCAGTGGACAGGGGGGGATTATGAACACTGAAGCTTTCTTT.

The V gene is TRBV30, the J gene TRBJ2-7, with 7 positions matching TRBD1. J lost 3 bases, V lost 2 bases, and 4 bases had no gene match. The germline V gene has CDR1 GTSNPN and CDR2 SVGIG (reference sequence). The CDR3 has 13 residues. CDR3 in amino acids: CAWSRDSNYEQYF. CDR3 nucleotide sequence: TGTGCCTGGAGTAGGGACAGCAACTACGAGCAGTACTTC.

The chain has TRBV9 and TRBJ1-6; 8 bases are a match to TRBD1. The CDR3 runs 16 residues. V lost 0 bases to trimming and J lost 5 bases; unmatched junction nucleotides: 4. Per the germline V gene, CDR1 is SGDLS and CDR2 is YYNGEE. The CDR3 loop is CASSVGGTGDNSPLHF. CDR3 sequence (DNA): TGTGCCAGCAGCGTAGGAGGGACAGGCGATAATTCACCCCTCCACTTT.

The chain links TRBV2 to TRBJ1-1; no clear D gene. In germline, CDR1 is SNHLY, CDR2 FYNNEI. Trimming stripped 9 bases from V and 0 bases from J, with 8 bases between. CDR3 size: 12 residues. Here the CDR3 DNA reads TGTGCCAGGGGTTCGATGAACACTGAAGCTTTCTTT. It specifies CARGSMNTEAFF. Variable domain in full (rest from reference TRBV2 and TRBJ1-1): EPEVTQTPSHQVTQMGQEVILRCVPISNHLYFYWYRQILGQKVEFLVSFYNNEISEKSEIFDDQFSVERPDGSNFTLKIRSTKLEDSAMYFCARGSMNTEAFFGQGTRLTVV.

The rearrangement uses TRBV6-5 and TRBJ1-3; the D is unclear. The CDR3 covers 14 residues. The germline V gene has CDR1 MNHEY and CDR2 SVGAGI. V gave up 5 bases and J gave up 3 bases, with 11 bases separating them. CDR3: CASSLDRFGNTIYF. For the CDR3, the DNA is TGTGCCAGCAGTCTGGACCGGTTTGGAAACACCATATATTTT.

This sequence joins TRBV7-8 and TRBJ2-1; D is undetermined. The CDR3 runs to 14 residues. CDR1 SGHVS and CDR2 FQNEAQ come from the germline V gene. V shed 5 bases and J shed 6 bases, with 14 bases lying between them. The CDR3 sequence: CASSRDPGLNEQFF. The CDR3 nucleotides are TGTGCCAGCAGCCGAGACCCAGGTCTCAATGAGCAGTTCTTC.

The chain couples TRBV30 to TRBJ1-1, with TRBD1 as a possible D gene (5 bases). Germline CDR1 is GTSNPN and CDR2 is SVGIG (reference sequence). The germline V and J ends were trimmed by 2 bases and 1 base, with 8 bases remaining between them. The CDR3 has 13 amino acids. This CDR3 reads CAWSRGRNTEAFF. CDR3 bases: TGTGCCTGGAGTCGGGGGAGGAACACTGAAGCTTTCTTT. The full variable domain, rest sourced from reference TRBV30 and TRBJ1-1, is SQTIHQWPATLVQPVGSPLSLECTVEGTSNPNLYWYRQAAGRGLQLLFYSVGIGQISSEVPQNLSASRPQDRQFILSSKKLLLSDSGFYLCAWSRGRNTEAFFGQGTRLTVV.

The V and J genes are TRBV29-1 and TRBJ1-2; D gene uncertain. V lost 7 bases and J lost 4, with 16 bases in between. The CDR3 spans 13 residues. Germline CDR1 is SQVTM and CDR2 is ANQGSEA. The CDR3 loop is CSATPGTGYGYTF. DNA for the CDR3: TGCAGCGCCACGCCCGGAACCGGCTATGGCTACACCTTC.